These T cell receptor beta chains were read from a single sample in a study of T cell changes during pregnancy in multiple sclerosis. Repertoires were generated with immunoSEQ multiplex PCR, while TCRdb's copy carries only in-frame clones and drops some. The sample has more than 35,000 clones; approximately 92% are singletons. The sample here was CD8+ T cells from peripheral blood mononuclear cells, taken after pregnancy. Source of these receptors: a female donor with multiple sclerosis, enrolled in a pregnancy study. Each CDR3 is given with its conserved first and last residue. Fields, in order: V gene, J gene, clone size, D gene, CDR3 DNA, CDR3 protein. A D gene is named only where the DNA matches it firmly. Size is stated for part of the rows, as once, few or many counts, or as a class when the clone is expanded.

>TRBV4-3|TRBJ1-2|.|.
TGCGCCAGCAGCCAAATAATACAGGTTGGCTATGGCTACACCTTC
CASSQIIQVGYGYTF
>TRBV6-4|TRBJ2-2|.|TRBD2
TGTGCCAGCAGTGACTCGCGGGGGGCCGGGGAGCTGTTTTTT
CASSDSRGAGELFF
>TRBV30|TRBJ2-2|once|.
TGTGCCTGGAGTGGTACTTGGACAAACACCGGGGAGCTGTTTTTT
CAWSGTWTNTGELFF
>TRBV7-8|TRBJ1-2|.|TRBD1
TGTGCCAGCAGCCAGCTAGCCGGGACAGGGTCCCACTATGGCTACACCTTC
CASSQLAGTGSHYGYTF
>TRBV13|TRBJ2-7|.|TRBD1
TGTGCCAGCAGCTACAGGACAGGCAGGTACGAGCAGTACTTC
CASSYRTGRYEQYF
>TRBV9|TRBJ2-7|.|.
TGTGCCAGCAGCTCCGGGACTTTGGGCGAGCAGTACTTC
CASSSGTLGEQYF
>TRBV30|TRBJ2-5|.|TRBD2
TGTGCCTGGAGTGAGAGCGGGACGGAACAAGAGACCCAGTACTTC
CAWSESGTEQETQYF
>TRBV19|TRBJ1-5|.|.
TGTGCCAGTAGTATCGTCGGGGTCGGAGGCAATCAGCCCCAGCATTTT
CASSIVGVGGNQPQHF
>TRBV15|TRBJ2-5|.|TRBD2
TGTGCCACCAGCATTATGCGGGGGCAAGAGACCCAGTACTTC
CATSIMRGQETQYF
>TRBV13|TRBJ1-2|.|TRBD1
TGTGCCAGCAGCCCGGGACAGCCCAACTATGGCTACACCTTC
CASSPGQPNYGYTF
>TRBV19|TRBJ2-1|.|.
TGTGCCAGTAGAGAGTTAGCGGCATCAAACAATGAGCAGTTCTTC
CASRELAASNNEQFF
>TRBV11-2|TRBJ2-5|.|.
TGTGCCAGCAGCTCCGGGACAAAAGAGACCCAGTACTTC
CASSSGTKETQYF
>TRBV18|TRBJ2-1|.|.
TGTGCCAGCTTACAGGAGAGCTCCTACAATGAGCAGTTCTTC
CASLQESSYNEQFF
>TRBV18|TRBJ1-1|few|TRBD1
TGTGCCAGCTCACCGCCGGACAGGGGGACTAACACTGAAGCTTTCTTT
CASSPPDRGTNTEAFF
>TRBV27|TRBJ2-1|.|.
TGTGCCAGCAGCCCCCAGGGTGGGAATGAGCAGTTCTTC
CASSPQGGNEQFF
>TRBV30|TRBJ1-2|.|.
TGTGCCTGGAGCGCAGACTATGGCTACACCTTC
CAWSADYGYTF